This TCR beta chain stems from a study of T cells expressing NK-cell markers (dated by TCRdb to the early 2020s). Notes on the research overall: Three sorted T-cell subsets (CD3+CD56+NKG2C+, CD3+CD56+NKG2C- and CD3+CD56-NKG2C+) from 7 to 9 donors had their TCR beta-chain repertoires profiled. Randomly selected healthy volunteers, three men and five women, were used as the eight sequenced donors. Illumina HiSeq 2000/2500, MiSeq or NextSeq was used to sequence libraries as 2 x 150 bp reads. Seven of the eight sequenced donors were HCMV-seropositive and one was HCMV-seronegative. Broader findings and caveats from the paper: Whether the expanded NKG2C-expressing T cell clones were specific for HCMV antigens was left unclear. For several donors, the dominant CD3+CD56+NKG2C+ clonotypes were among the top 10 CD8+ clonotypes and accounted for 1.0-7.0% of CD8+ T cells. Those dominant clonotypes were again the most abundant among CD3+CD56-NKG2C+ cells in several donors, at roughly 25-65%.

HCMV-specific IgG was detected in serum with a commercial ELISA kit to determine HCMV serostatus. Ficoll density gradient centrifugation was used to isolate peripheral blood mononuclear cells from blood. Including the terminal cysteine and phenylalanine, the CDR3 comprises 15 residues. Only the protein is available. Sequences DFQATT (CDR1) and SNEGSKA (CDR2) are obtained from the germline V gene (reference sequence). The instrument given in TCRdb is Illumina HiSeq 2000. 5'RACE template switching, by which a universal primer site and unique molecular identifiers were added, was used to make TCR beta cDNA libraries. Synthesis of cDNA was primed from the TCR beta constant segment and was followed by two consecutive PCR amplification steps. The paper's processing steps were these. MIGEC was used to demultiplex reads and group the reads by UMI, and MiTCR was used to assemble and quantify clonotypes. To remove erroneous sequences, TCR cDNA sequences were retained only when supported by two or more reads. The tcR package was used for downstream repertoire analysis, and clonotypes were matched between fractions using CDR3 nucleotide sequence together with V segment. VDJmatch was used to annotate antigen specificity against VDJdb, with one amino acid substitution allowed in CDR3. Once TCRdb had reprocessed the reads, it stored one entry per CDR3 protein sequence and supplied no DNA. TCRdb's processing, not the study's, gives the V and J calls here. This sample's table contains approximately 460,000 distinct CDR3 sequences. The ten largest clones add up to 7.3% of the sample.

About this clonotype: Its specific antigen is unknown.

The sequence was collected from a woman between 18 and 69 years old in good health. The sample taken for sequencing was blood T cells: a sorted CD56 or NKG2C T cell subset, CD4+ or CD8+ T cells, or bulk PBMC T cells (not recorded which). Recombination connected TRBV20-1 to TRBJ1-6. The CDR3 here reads CSAENTGRLNSPLHF.